The sequence of this TCR beta chain was determined in a study of cytomegalovirus exposure and HLA in healthy donors. Germline V CDR1 and CDR2: SGHRS, YFSETQ. Between the trimmed V and J ends, which lost 4 bases and 1 base, there was a span of 20 bases. CDR3 length equals 17 residues. A note on this clone: Its matching antigen is unknown.

Primers: 60 Vbeta forward and 13 Jbeta reverse. Measured with immunoSEQ multiplex PCR; TCRdb has only the in-frame clones, and not every one. The sample holds about 120,000 clones; roughly 76% are singletons and the top ten take 2% to 2.5%. General study findings and limits: Some TCR beta chains (about 180 of them) were listed as cytomegalovirus-associated.

In nominal health when sampled, donors likely had unrecorded immune exposures nonetheless. Material for sequencing was PBMCs. The chain links TRBV5-1 to TRBJ1-1; possible D gene TRBD1, 6 bases. This clonotype was obtained from a man under 40 in good health and CMV-seronegative. The CDR3 region is CASSIHFGGQKNTEAFF. CDR3 DNA: TGCGCCAGCAGCATCCATTTCGGCGGACAGAAGAACACTGAAGCTTTCTTT.